One sample yielded the 24 T cell receptor beta chains listed below, sequenced in a study of blood T cell repertoires in COVID-19. The assay was immunoSEQ multiplex PCR, and TCRdb's table has in-frame clones only and misses some. The data hold 190,000 or so clones, with just under 90% observed a single time. The sample comprised peripheral blood. These receptors were collected from a woman between 18 and 30 years old who had recovered from COVID-19.

Only a few counts were recorded for this clone. V gene TRBV11-3 combines with J gene TRBJ2-7, with 8 nucleotides matching TRBD1. The CDR3 has 14 residues. With 4 bases clipped from V and 7 bases from J, the junction kept 9 bases outside the gene matches. From germline, CDR1 is SGHNT and CDR2 YENEEA. CDR3 amino acids: CASSSDRGHGEQYF. The CDR3 nucleotides are TGTGCCAGCAGCTCCGACAGGGGTCACGGGGAGCAGTACTTC.

This clone appeared once. The chain's CDR3 is CASSPNGLAGVGEQYV. DNA for the CDR3: TGTGCCAGCAGTCCAAATGGACTAGCGGGAGTGGGCGAGCAGTACGTC. This chain uses TRBV27 with TRBJ2-7; 13 bases agree with TRBD2. The CDR3 runs to 16 residues. Germline CDR1 MNHEY, CDR2 SMNVEV (reference sequence). With V trimmed by 5 bases and J by 6 bases, 10 bases remained unmatched.

The gene calls are TRBV5-4 and TRBJ2-2, with 14 bases aligning to TRBD2. With V trimmed by 4 bases and J by 8 bases, 7 bases remained unmatched. Germline-derived CDR1 and CDR2 are SGHNT and YYREEE (reference sequence). The CDR3 length is 16 residues. CDR3 nucleotide sequence: TGTGCCAGCAGCCCCAGACTAGCGGGGGGGTTTGGGGAGCTGTTTTTT. Residues: CASSPRLAGGFGELFF.

The genes are TRBV9 and TRBJ2-2, with 7 bases aligning to TRBD1. Germline values: CDR1 SGDLS, CDR2 YYNGEE. This CDR3 spans 14 amino acids. The V segment lost 5 bases and the J segment 3 bases; nucleotides outside the gene matches: 4. The CDR3 region has the DNA TGTGCCAGCAGTCCTACAGGGGACACCGGGGAGCTGTTTTTT. It is translated as CASSPTGDTGELFF.

V usage is TRBV18 and J usage is TRBJ2-1; TRBD2 matches 10 bases. After removal of 2 bases from V and 8 bases from J, the junction contained 6 bases not matched to a gene. This CDR3 region has 15 residues. The V gene's germline CDR1 is KGHSH and CDR2 LQKENI. The CDR3: CASSPETSGLYEQFF. CDR3 in DNA: TGTGCCAGCTCACCAGAGACTAGCGGGCTCTATGAGCAGTTCTTC. Using reference TRBV18 and TRBJ2-1 for the parts outside the CDR3, the full variable domain is NAGVMQNPRHLVRRRGQEARLRCSPMKGHSHVYWYRQLPEEGLKFMVYLQKENIIDESGMPKERFSAEFPKEGPSILRIQQVVRGDSAAYFCASSPETSGLYEQFFGPGTRLTVL.

The J gene is TRBJ2-5, the V gene TRBV5-4, with TRBD2 as a possible D gene (7 bases). This CDR3 is 15 amino acids long. Germline-derived CDR1 and CDR2 are SGHNT and YYREEE (reference sequence). With 2 bases removed from V and 1 base from J, the gap between germline ends came to 12 bases. In nucleotides, the CDR3 is TGTGCCAGCAGCTTAGGGGGGGCCCCCCAAGAGACCCAGTACTTC. Translation: CASSLGGAPQETQYF.

This chain joins TRBV6-5 and TRBJ2-3, with 7 positions matching TRBD1. V gave up 5 bases and J gave up 5 bases; unmatched junction bases: 7. This CDR3 is built from 14 residues. Per germline, CDR1 MNHEY and CDR2 SVGAGI. The CDR3 loop reads CASSHRTGQDTQYF. DNA for the CDR3: TGTGCCAGCAGTCACCGGACAGGCCAAGATACGCAGTATTTT.

The chain recombines TRBV6-2 or TRBV6-3 with TRBJ2-7, with TRBD2 matching 15 bases. After removal of 6 bases from V and 4 bases from J, the junction contained 13 bases not matched to a gene. CDR3 size: 18 residues. Germline CDR1 reads MNHEY; CDR2 reads SVGEGT. The CDR3 loop reads CASSNSIRGTSGRYEQYV. CDR3 nucleotides: TGTGCCAGCAGCAACTCCATACGGGGGACTAGCGGGAGGTACGAGCAGTACGTC.

The chain is built from TRBV9 and TRBJ2-2, with 9 bases aligning to TRBD2. The CDR3 consists of 16 residues. Germline assignment: CDR1 SGDLS and CDR2 YYNGEE. V lost 0 bases and J lost 5; bases outside the gene matches: 5. In DNA, the CDR3 is TGTGCCAGCAGCGTAGGTAGCGGGAGAGGAACCGGGGAGCTGTTTTTT. It codes for CASSVGSGRGTGELFF.

The chain employs TRBV6-5 and TRBJ2-1; tentative D call: TRBD1 (6 bases). The CDR3 is made up of 14 amino acids. V lost 4 bases and J 10 bases, leaving 17 bases between the germline ends. The germline CDR1 and CDR2 sequences are MNHEY and SVGAGI. DNA for the CDR3: TGTGCCAGCAGTTCACTCTCTCCCAGGGGAGAGCAGTTCTTC. Amino acid sequence: CASSSLSPRGEQFF.

This clone was observed many times. The chain couples TRBV7-2 to TRBJ2-7, with D unresolved. The CDR3 runs to 17 residues. CDR1 is SGHTA and CDR2 is FQGNSA in the germline V gene. Trimming pared 0 bases from V and 1 base from J, leaving 16 bases between. CDR3 DNA: TGTGCCAGCAGCTTAGCGCGGCAGCCGATTCATTCCTACGAGCAGTACTTC. Amino acids: CASSLARQPIHSYEQYF.

This sequence joins TRBV7-8 and TRBJ2-3, with 7 nucleotides matching TRBD2. This CDR3 spans 16 amino acids. Germline V gene data show CDR1 as SGHVS and CDR2 as FQNEAQ. J was trimmed by 1 base and V by 3 bases; bases with no gene match: 7. The CDR3 is CASSFYREAGTDTQYF. DNA of the CDR3: TGTGCCAGCAGCTTTTACCGGGAGGCAGGCACAGATACGCAGTATTTT.

The V call is TRBV7-9, the J call TRBJ2-5; D not certain. The CDR3 extends over 14 amino acids. The V gene's germline CDR1 is SEHNR and CDR2 FQNEAQ (reference sequence). V shed 5 bases and J shed 2 bases, with 12 bases lying between them. CDR3 DNA sequence: TGTGCCAGCAGCCGACTCAGTTTGCAAGAGACCCAGTACTTC. Its translation is CASSRLSLQETQYF.

The chain combines TRBV6-2 or TRBV6-3 with TRBJ2-7, with TRBD2 matching over 7 bases. With 0 bases clipped from V and 2 bases from J, the junction kept 7 bases outside the gene matches. CDR1 and CDR2 (germline): MNHEY, SVGEGT. The CDR3 totals 16 residues. The CDR3 bases are TGTGCCAGCAGTTACTCAGGGCTAGCGGACCCCTACGAGCAGTACGTC. It yields the protein CASSYSGLADPYEQYV.

Remarks on this clone: The sample contains more than one DNA sequence encoding this CDR3. The rearrangement uses TRBV18 and TRBJ2-7; 9 nucleotides match TRBD1. Germline values: CDR1 KGHSH, CDR2 LQKENI. V gave up 6 bases and J gave up 0 bases; unmatched junction bases: 3. The CDR3 length is 14 residues. The CDR3 region is CASSPGQGSYEQYF. The DNA for the CDR3 is TGTGCCAGCTCCCCGGGACAGGGCTCCTACGAGCAGTACTTC.

This clone is a singleton in its sample. V gene TRBV9 combines with J gene TRBJ1-3; D is unresolved. Per the germline V gene, CDR1 is SGDLS and CDR2 is YYNGEE. Trimming left V 3 bases short and J 4 bases short, with 14 bases between. There are 15 residues in the CDR3. The CDR3 bases are TGTGCCAGCAGCGCCCTGGAGGGTGGCGGAAACACCATATATTTT. This sequence encodes CASSALEGGGNTIYF.

Only one count was recorded for this clone. The chain joins TRBV12-3 or TRBV12-4 to TRBJ2-7, with 7 bases matching TRBD2. The CDR3 extends over 12 amino acids. With 5 bases clipped from V and 6 bases from J, the junction kept 4 bases outside the gene matches. CDR3 loop: CASSPTSAEQYF. In DNA, the CDR3 is TGTGCCAGCAGTCCTACTAGCGCCGAGCAGTACTTC.

The V call is TRBV21-1, the J call TRBJ1-1. TRBV21-1 is marked as a pseudogene. CDR3 length equals 16 residues. The CDR3 region is CASSKRSGGENTEAFF. The CDR3 nucleotides are TGTGCCAGCAGCAAACGCTCCGGGGGGGAGAACACTGAAGCTTTCTTT.

The genes are TRBV10-1 and TRBJ2-1; the match to TRBD2 covers 8 bases. Germline lookup yields CDR1 WNHNN and CDR2 SYGVQD (reference sequence). V gave up 0 bases and J gave up 9 bases; unmatched junction bases: 7. CDR3 size: 15 residues. The chain's CDR3 is CASSESGLVTVEQFF. The CDR3 region has the DNA TGCGCCAGCAGTGAGTCGGGACTAGTAACGGTTGAGCAGTTCTTC.

The genes are TRBV4-1 and TRBJ2-1, with 7 bases identical to TRBD1. Trimming removed 1 base from V and 5 bases from J; junction bases left unmatched: 8. The CDR3 loop spans 16 amino acids. Germline loops: CDR1 MGHRA, CDR2 YSYEKL. The CDR3 DNA sequence: TGCGCCAGCAGCCAAGCCACGGGACAGCTAAACAATGAGCAGTTCTTC. Encoded protein: CASSQATGQLNNEQFF.

This clone has only one observation. For the CDR3, the DNA is TGTGCCAGCAGTTATTGGGGACAGGGGGCAGATACGCAGTATTTT. As protein: CASSYWGQGADTQYF. The chain has TRBV6-5 and TRBJ2-3; 11 nucleotides align to TRBD1. This CDR3 spans 15 amino acids. Germline trimming cut 3 bases from V and 4 bases from J; bases unmatched to any gene: 3. In germline, CDR1 is MNHEY, CDR2 SVGAGI.

The CDR3 nucleotides read TGTGCCAGCAGCCAAGAAACCCGCGGGGTGCTAGGGACCCAGTACTTC. It yields the protein CASSQETRGVLGTQYF. The chain joins TRBV4-2 to TRBJ2-5; a possible D gene is TRBD2 (6 bases). CDR3 length: 16 amino acids. Germline lookup yields CDR1 LGHNA and CDR2 YNFKEQ. V gave up 0 bases and J gave up 7 bases, with 18 bases separating them.

The chain uses TRBV24-1 and TRBJ1-2, with 9 bases lining up with TRBD1. The germline V gene has CDR1 KGHDR and CDR2 SFDVKD. With 5 bases clipped from V and 3 bases from J, the junction kept 9 bases outside the gene matches. The CDR3 covers 16 residues. CDR3 sequence reads: CATSASGTGNHYGYTF. The DNA for the CDR3 is TGTGCCACCAGTGCCTCCGGGACAGGGAACCACTATGGCTACACCTTC.

The rearrangement joins TRBV30 to TRBJ1-1, with a possible D match to TRBD1 (5 bases). The CDR3 runs to 12 residues. CDR1 and CDR2 from the germline V gene are GTSNPN and SVGIG (reference sequence). The V gene lost 8 bases and the J gene lost 3 bases, with 13 bases spanning the gap. CDR3 sequence: CAATPRDTEAFF. DNA of the CDR3: TGTGCCGCCACCCCCAGGGACACTGAAGCTTTCTTT.